This passage covers 15 T cell receptor beta chains from one sample sequenced in a study of blood T cell repertoires in COVID-19 (dated by TCRdb to about 2020). Libraries were constructed by the immunoSEQ multiplex PCR assay. Sourced from immuneACCESS, this table was stored by TCRdb with only in-frame sequences that have V and J called. A share of the clones is absent; for the studies checked, an unresolved V gene accounts for under half, and the remainder has no known explanation. For this sample there are 250,000 or so clones; 86% appear just once. 5.5% to 6.5% of the sample belongs to the ten largest clones. The sequenced material came from peripheral blood. The receptors stem from a man in his fifties or sixties with acute or convalescent COVID-19.

The chain recombines TRBV5-1 with TRBJ2-7; D may be TRBD2 (5 bases). CDR3 length: 15 amino acids. V lost 4 bases, J lost 2 bases, and 16 bases lay in between. The germline V gene encodes CDR1 SGHRS and CDR2 YFSETQ. CDR3 residues: CASSTQQAGTYEQYF. In DNA form, the CDR3 reads TGCGCCAGCAGCACCCAGCAGGCCGGGACCTACGAGCAGTACTTC.

This chain links TRBV14 with TRBJ2-3; D is possibly TRBD2 (5 bases). CDR1 and CDR2 from the germline V gene are SGHDN and FVKESK. V dropped 3 bases and J dropped 6 bases, with 25 bases sitting between them. The CDR3 loop spans 18 amino acids. CDR3 DNA sequence: TGTGCCAGCAGCCAGCGGTCGTTCCGACCTGGAGGTTGGGATACGCAGTATTTT. Translated: CASSQRSFRPGGWDTQYF. Full variable domain (rest looked up from reference TRBV14 and TRBJ2-3): EAGVTQFPSHSVIEKGQTVTLRCDPISGHDNLYWYRRVMGKEIKFLLHFVKESKQDESGMPNNRFLAERTGGTYSTLKVQPAELEDSGVYFCASSQRSFRPGGWDTQYFGPGTRLTVL.

The V gene is TRBV7-9, the J gene TRBJ2-2; D gene unclear. Trimming left V 2 bases short and J 8 bases short, with 12 bases between. CDR1 and CDR2 (germline): SEHNR, FQNEAQ (reference sequence). This CDR3 region has 14 residues. CDR3 protein: CASSLNLQSGELFF. The CDR3 bases are TGTGCCAGCAGCTTAAACCTACAGAGTGGGGAGCTGTTTTTT.

This chain joins TRBV18 and TRBJ2-7; 8 bases are shared with TRBD1. Unmatched junction bases numbered 17, after V lost 4 bases and J lost 0 bases. The CDR3 extends over 19 amino acids. Germline lookup yields CDR1 KGHSH and CDR2 LQKENI. This CDR3 is CASSRVGSRQGFNSYEQYF. The CDR3 DNA is TGTGCCAGCTCACGGGTTGGGTCCCGACAGGGGTTTAACTCCTACGAGCAGTACTTC.

This chain uses TRBV9 with TRBJ1-2, with a weak D call TRBD1 (5 bases). The V end was cut by 0 bases, the J end by 4 bases, with 16 bases between. Germline lookup yields CDR1 SGDLS and CDR2 YYNGEE. The CDR3 covers 16 residues. CDR3 residues: CASSVGTGDSTYGYTF. The DNA of the CDR3 is TGTGCCAGCAGCGTAGGGACCGGAGACAGTACCTATGGCTACACCTTC.

The genes are TRBV7-6 and TRBJ2-3; TRBD1 agrees at 8 bases. The J segment lost 4 bases and the V segment lost 5 bases, leaving 5 bases of the junction unmatched. Germline CDR1 and CDR2: SGHVS and FNYEAQ. This CDR3 contains 14 residues. CDR3 amino acids: CASSAQGAADTQYF. CDR3 DNA: TGTGCCAGCAGCGCTCAGGGGGCCGCAGATACGCAGTATTTT.

V gene TRBV28 combines with J gene TRBJ2-7, with 8 bases matching TRBD2. V was pared by 1 base and J by 12 bases, with 8 bases of the junction left unmatched. This CDR3 spans 13 amino acids. Germline values: CDR1 MDHEN, CDR2 SYDVKM. The CDR3 here is CASSLYGGAEGYF. In DNA, the CDR3 is TGTGCCAGCAGTTTATACGGGGGGGCGGAGGGGTACTTC.

The V call is TRBV7-3, the J call TRBJ1-6, with a tentative D call TRBD1 (6 bases). Germline values: CDR1 SGHTA, CDR2 FQGTGA. The CDR3 is 15 residues long. Trimming shortened V by 2 bases and J by 4 bases, and 9 bases separated the two germline ends. CDR3 coding DNA: TGTGCCAGCAGCTTACAGGGGTGGTATAATTCACCCCTCCACTTT. This encodes CASSLQGWYNSPLHF.

The CDR3 coding sequence is TGTGCCAGCAGTTTAGCGGGACTCGAGCAGTACTTC. Protein product: CASSLAGLEQYF. The rearrangement links TRBV28 to TRBJ2-7; D may be TRBD2 (6 bases). Deletions cut 2 bases from V and 6 bases from J, with 8 bases between. Germline CDR1 and CDR2: MDHEN and SYDVKM. The CDR3 covers 12 residues.

The rearrangement joins TRBV7-2 to TRBJ2-7; D is possibly TRBD2 (5 bases). With 1 base removed from V and 7 bases from J, the gap between germline ends came to 14 bases. Germline values: CDR1 SGHTA, CDR2 FQGNSA. The CDR3 is 14 residues long. DNA for the CDR3: TGTGCCAGCAGCTTAGGTGGCAACTCGGGAGAGCAGTACTTC. Protein sequence: CASSLGGNSGEQYF.

The chain uses TRBV28 and TRBJ2-2; the match to TRBD1 covers 8 bases. V lost 7 bases and J lost 3; bases outside the gene matches: 7. The CDR3 is 15 residues long. CDR1 MDHEN and CDR2 SYDVKM come from the germline V gene. Written as DNA, the CDR3 is TGTGCCAGCACCCACCCGGACAGGGACACCGGGGAGCTGTTTTTT. Residues: CASTHPDRDTGELFF.

The rearrangement links TRBV10-2 to TRBJ2-2; 8 bases line up with TRBD2. The CDR3 runs 16 residues. Trimming at V came to 6 bases and at J to 0 bases, leaving 6 bases not matched to a gene. The germline CDR1 and CDR2 sequences are WSHSY and SAAADI. The CDR3: CASRRSTSANTGELFF. The CDR3 nucleotides read TGCGCCAGCAGGAGGTCGACTAGCGCGAACACCGGGGAGCTGTTTTTT.

V usage is TRBV2 and J usage is TRBJ2-3, with 14 bases matching TRBD2. Germline CDR1 is SNHLY and CDR2 is FYNNEI. With 3 bases clipped from V and 4 bases from J, the junction kept 12 bases outside the gene matches. The CDR3 spans 19 residues. CDR3 residues: CASSDGTSGSSFDADTQYF. CDR3 in DNA: TGTGCCAGCAGTGATGGGACTAGCGGGAGTTCTTTTGATGCAGATACGCAGTATTTT.

V gene TRBV7-2 combines with J gene TRBJ1-3, with 8 bases that match TRBD1. CDR1 is SGHTA, CDR2 FQGNSA, per germline. V shed 1 base, J shed 3 bases, and the junction held 2 bases outside the gene matches. This CDR3 is 15 amino acids long. CDR3 in amino acids: CASSLDRGNGNTIYF. The DNA for the CDR3 is TGTGCCAGCAGCTTAGACAGGGGGAATGGAAACACCATATATTTT.

The J gene is TRBJ1-2, the V gene TRBV7-2; D is possibly TRBD1 (6 bases). The CDR3 has 12 residues. Looked up from germline, CDR1 is SGHTA and CDR2 is FQGNSA. The V end was cut by 1 base, the J end by 12 bases, with 12 bases between. The CDR3, as DNA: TGTGCCAGCAGCTTAGTGGGGGGGCTCCACACCTTC. It specifies CASSLVGGLHTF.